The text below deals with one T cell receptor beta chain. As yet, its antigen is unknown. Additional DNA sequences in this sample encode the identical CDR3. PCR was performed using 60 Vbeta and 13 Jbeta primers. Profiling relied on immunoSEQ multiplex PCR, and the TCRdb table lists in-frame clones only, not all of them. The sample shows some 98,000 clones, around 80% of them seen only once. From germline, CDR1 is SGHRS and CDR2 YFSETQ. This CDR3 comprises 14 residues. Losses at the gene ends were 3 bases for V and 2 bases for J; bases not matched to a gene: 3. These data come from a study of cytomegalovirus exposure and HLA in healthy donors. Whole-study findings and limits: Earlier analysis yielded a pattern in which most TCR beta V segments were productive about 90% or about 30% of the time. Differences between HLA loci emerged in a later analysis of TCR association rates, with DRB1 most and HLA-C fewest.

V is TRBV5-1 and J is TRBJ1-1, with TRBD1 matching 8 bases. Sequencing was carried out using PBMCs. This receptor was obtained from a man aged 18 to 30 in good health and CMV-seropositive. CDR3 in DNA: TGCGCCAGCAGCTCCGGACAGGGAAACACTGAAGCTTTCTTT. Its protein product is CASSSGQGNTEAFF.